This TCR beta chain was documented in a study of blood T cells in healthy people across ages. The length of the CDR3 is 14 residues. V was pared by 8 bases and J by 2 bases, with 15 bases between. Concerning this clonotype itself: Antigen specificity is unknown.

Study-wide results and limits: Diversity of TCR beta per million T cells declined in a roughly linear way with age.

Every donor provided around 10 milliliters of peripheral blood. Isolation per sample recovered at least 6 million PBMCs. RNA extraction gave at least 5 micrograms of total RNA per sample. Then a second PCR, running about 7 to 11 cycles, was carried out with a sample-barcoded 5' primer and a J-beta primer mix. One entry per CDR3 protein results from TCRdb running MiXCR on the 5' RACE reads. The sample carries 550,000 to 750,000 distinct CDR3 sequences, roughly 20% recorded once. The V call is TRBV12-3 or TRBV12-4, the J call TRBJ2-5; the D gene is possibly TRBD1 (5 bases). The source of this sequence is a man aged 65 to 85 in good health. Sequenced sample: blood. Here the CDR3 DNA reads TGTGCCAGCTCCCCTGGGGCGGAACAAGAGACCCAGTACTTC. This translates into CASSPGAEQETQYF.